This T cell receptor beta chain was sequenced in a study of molecular identifiers for immune sequencing clone quantification. There are many counts of this clonotype. TCRdb re-called the PCR reads with MiXCR, one entry per CDR3 protein. In the table there are hundreds of thousands of distinct CDR3 sequences, about 20% of which are singletons. CDR1 SEHNR and CDR2 FQNEAQ come from the germline V gene (reference sequence). Between the trimmed V and J ends, which lost 5 bases and 0 bases, there was a span of 16 bases. This CDR3 comprises 16 residues. The sequence came from a human donor in good health. Some libraries in this study had Jurkat cell RNA spiked in. Sequencing was done on a sample of naive CD8+ T cells from blood, with Jurkat cell RNA spiked in. Specified subset: FACS-sorted CD8+CD4-CCR7+CD45RA+ naive T cells. The rearrangement links TRBV7-9 to TRBJ2-5, with D possibly TRBD1 on 5 matching bases. CDR3 in DNA: TGTGCCAGCAGCCTCAGGGATCCGAGCTACCAAGAGACCCAGTACTTC. Encoded protein: CASSLRDPSYQETQYF. The entire variable domain, with the rest obtained from reference TRBV7-9 and TRBJ2-5, is as follows: DTGVSQNPRHKITKRGQNVTFRCDPISEHNRLYWYRQTLGQGPEFLTYFQNEAQLEKSRLLSDRFSAERPKGSFSTLEIQRTEQGDSAMYLCASSLRDPSYQETQYFGPGTRLLVL.